This TCR beta chain was recovered during a study of T cell changes during pregnancy in multiple sclerosis. This clone was seen just once. V was pared by 4 bases and J by 8 bases, with 7 bases of the junction left unmatched. Germline assignment: CDR1 SNHLY and CDR2 FYNNEI. The CDR3 extends over 15 amino acids. Clones were sequenced by immunoSEQ multiplex PCR, and TCRdb holds only the in-frame ones, with some missing. The data contain around 50,000 clones, over 90% of them singletons. The sequence derives from a female donor in good health, enrolled as a control in a pregnancy study. V and J are TRBV2 and TRBJ1-4; 10 bases are a match to TRBD1. The source was CD4+ T cells from peripheral blood mononuclear cells, collected after pregnancy. This CDR3 reads CASSVTGGLGEKLFF. DNA of the CDR3: TGTGCCAGCAGTGTGACAGGGGGCTTAGGGGAAAAACTGTTTTTT.